The clone carrying this T cell receptor (beta chain) was counted at least ten times. The antigen is not known. Newly diagnosed hyperthyroidism patients aged 18 to 65 years had disease lasting under 2 months. The authors obtained PBMCs from over 7.5 ml of fresh peripheral blood. The sample belongs to a study of T cells in Graves' hyperthyroidism and ophthalmopathy. It was RNA transcripts that yielded the amplified TCR beta CDR3 regions. TCR CDR3 regions were first amplified by RT-PCR with HTBI primers. TCRdb called the multiplex PCR reads again in MiXCR, with one record for every CDR3 protein. The sample has some 400,000 distinct CDR3 sequences; about 13% are singletons. Broader study findings: A 13 V-J signature model discriminated ophthalmopathy versus stable hyperthyroidism. Among clonotypes expanded in thyroid above 0.001, most were also found in blood.

The CDR3 has 13 residues. V was clipped by 3 bases and J by 4 bases; unmatched bases: 3. CDR1 GTSNPN and CDR2 SVGIG come from the germline V gene (reference sequence). Sequencing was performed on blood. This clonotype was obtained from a man aged 25 to 45 with Graves' hyperthyroidism that later progressed to Graves' ophthalmopathy. The chain uses TRBV30 and TRBJ2-5; 9 bases fit TRBD1. This CDR3 reads CAWRQQGAETQYF. The CDR3 DNA sequence: TGTGCCTGGAGACAACAGGGGGCAGAGACCCAGTACTTC.